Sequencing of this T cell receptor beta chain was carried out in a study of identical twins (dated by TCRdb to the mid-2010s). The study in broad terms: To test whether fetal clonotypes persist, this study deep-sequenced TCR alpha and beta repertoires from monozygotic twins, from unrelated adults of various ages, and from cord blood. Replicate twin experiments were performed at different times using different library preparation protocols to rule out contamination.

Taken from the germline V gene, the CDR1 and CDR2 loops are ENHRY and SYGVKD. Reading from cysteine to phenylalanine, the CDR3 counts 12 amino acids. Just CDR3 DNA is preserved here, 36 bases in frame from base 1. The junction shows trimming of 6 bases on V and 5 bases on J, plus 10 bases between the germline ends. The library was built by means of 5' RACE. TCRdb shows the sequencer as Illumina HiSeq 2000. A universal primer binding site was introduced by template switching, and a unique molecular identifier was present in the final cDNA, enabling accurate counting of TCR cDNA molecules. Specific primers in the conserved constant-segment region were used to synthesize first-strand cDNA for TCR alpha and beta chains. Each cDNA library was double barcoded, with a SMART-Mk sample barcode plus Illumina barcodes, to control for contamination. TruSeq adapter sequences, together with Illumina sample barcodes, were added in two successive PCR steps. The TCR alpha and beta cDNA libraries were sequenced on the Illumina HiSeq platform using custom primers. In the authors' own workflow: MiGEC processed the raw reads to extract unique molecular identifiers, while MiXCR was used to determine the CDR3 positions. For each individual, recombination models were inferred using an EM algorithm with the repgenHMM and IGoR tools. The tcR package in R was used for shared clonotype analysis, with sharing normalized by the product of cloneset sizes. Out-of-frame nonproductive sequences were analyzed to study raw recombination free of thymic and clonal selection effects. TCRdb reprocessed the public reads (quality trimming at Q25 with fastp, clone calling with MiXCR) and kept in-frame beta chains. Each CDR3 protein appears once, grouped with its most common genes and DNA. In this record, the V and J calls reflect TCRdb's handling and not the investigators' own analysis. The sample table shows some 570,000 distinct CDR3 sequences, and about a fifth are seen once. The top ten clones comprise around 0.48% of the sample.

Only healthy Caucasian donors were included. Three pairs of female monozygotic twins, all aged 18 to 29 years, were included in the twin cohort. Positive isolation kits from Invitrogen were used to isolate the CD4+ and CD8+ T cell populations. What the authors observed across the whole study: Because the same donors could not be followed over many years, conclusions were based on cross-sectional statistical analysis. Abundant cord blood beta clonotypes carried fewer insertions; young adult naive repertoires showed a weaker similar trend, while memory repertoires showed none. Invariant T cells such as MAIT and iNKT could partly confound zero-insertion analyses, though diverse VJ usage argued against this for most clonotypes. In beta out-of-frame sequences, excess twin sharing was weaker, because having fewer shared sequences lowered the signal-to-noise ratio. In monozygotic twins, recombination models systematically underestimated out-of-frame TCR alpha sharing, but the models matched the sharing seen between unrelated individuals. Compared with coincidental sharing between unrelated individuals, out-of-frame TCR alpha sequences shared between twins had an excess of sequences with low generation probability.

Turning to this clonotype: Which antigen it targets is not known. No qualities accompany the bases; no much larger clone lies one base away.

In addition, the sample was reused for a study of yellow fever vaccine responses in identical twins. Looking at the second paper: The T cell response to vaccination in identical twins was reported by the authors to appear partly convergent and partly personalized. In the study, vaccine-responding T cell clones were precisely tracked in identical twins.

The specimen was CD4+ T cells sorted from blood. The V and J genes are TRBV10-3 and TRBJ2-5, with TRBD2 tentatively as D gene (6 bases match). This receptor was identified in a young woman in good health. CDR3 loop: CAIRGTGETQYF. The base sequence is TGTGCCATCAGAGGGACTGGGGAGACCCAGTACTTC.